This T cell receptor (beta chain) comes out of a study of follicular helper T cells after annual influenza vaccination. Study overall: For some subjects, blood spans the 2013-2014, 2014-2015 and 2015-2016 annual vaccinations.

Time point noted: 2015-2016 season, pre-vaccination. The germline CDR1 and CDR2 sequences are LNHDA and SQIVND (reference sequence). This CDR3 is built from 15 residues. With 7 bases removed from V and 4 bases from J, the gap between germline ends came to 20 bases. TCRdb's copy holds only in-frame clones and misses some; the assay was immunoSEQ multiplex PCR. Of 2,000 to 2,500 clones detected, roughly 83% appear once; the ten largest clones hold 3% to 4%. The sequenced sample was CXCR5+ CD38- circulating T follicular helper cells from blood, obtained on the day of influenza vaccination. Regarding subset: circulating Tfh, non-naive CD4+CXCR5+PD-1+ (ICOS+CD38+ or ICOS-CD38-). V and J are TRBV19 and TRBJ2-7; possibly TRBD2 for D (5 bases). This sequence was found in an adult who received the influenza vaccine. This CDR3 reads CASKGSRQEEYEQYF. The CDR3 nucleotides are TGTGCCAGTAAAGGTTCAAGGCAGGAGGAATACGAGCAGTACTTC.